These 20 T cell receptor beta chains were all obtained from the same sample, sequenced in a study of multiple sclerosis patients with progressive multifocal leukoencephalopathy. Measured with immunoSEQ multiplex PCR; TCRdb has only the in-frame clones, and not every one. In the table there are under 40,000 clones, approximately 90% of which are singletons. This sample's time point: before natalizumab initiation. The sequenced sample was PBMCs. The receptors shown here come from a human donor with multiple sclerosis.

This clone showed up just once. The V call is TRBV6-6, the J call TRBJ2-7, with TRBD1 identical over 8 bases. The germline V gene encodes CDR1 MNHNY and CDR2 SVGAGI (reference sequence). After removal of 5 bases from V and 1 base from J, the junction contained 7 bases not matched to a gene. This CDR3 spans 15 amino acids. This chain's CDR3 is CASSRAGQDSYEQYF. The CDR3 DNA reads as TGTGCCAGCAGTAGGGCGGGACAGGATTCCTACGAGCAGTACTTC.

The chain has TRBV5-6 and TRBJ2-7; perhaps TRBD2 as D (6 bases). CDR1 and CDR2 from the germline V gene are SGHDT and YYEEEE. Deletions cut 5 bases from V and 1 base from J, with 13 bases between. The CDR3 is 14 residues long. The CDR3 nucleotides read TGTGCCAGCAGTGGGACTTCCTATTCCTACGAGCAGTACTTC. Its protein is CASSGTSYSYEQYF.

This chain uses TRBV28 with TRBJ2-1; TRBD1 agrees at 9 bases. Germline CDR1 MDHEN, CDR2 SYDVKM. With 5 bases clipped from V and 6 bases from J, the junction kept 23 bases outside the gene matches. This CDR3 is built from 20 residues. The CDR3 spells CASSPFFSKPGQGLVNEQFF. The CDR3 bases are TGTGCCAGCAGTCCCTTTTTTTCCAAACCGGGACAGGGCTTGGTCAATGAGCAGTTCTTC.

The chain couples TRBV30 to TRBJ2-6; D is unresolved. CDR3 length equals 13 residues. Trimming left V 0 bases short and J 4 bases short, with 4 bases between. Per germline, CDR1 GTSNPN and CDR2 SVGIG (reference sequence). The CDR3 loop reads CAWSVGGANVLTF. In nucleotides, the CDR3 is TGTGCCTGGAGTGTTGGGGGGGCCAACGTCCTGACTTTC.

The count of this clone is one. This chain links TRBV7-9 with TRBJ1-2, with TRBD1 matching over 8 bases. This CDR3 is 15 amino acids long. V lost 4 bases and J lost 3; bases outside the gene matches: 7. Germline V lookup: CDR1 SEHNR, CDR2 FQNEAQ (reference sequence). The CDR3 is CASSSGGAGYYGYTF. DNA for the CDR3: TGTGCCAGCAGCTCAGGGGGCGCGGGGTACTATGGCTACACCTTC. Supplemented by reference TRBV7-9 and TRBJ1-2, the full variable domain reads DTGVSQNPRHKITKRGQNVTFRCDPISEHNRLYWYRQTLGQGPEFLTYFQNEAQLEKSRLLSDRFSAERPKGSFSTLEIQRTEQGDSAMYLCASSSGGAGYYGYTFGSGTRLTVV.

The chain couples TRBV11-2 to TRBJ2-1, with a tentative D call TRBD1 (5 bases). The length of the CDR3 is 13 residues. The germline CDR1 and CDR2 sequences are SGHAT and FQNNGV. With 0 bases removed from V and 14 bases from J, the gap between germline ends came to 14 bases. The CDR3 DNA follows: TGTGCCAGCAGCTTAGATCTAGGGGTCTGGAAGTTCTTC. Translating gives CASSLDLGVWKFF.

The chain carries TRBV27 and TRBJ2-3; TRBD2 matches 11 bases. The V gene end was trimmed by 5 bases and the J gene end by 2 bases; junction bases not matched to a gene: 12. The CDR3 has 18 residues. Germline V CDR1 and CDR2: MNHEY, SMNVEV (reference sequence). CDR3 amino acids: CASSTQLGLADNTDTQYF. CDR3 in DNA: TGTGCCAGCAGTACCCAATTGGGACTAGCGGATAACACAGATACGCAGTATTTT.

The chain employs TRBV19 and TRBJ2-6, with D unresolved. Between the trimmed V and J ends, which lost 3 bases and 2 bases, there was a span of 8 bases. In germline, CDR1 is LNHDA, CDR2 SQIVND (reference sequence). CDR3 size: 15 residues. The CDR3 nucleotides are TGTGCCAGTAGTATCACCGGTACTGGGGCCAACGTCCTGACTTTC. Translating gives CASSITGTGANVLTF.

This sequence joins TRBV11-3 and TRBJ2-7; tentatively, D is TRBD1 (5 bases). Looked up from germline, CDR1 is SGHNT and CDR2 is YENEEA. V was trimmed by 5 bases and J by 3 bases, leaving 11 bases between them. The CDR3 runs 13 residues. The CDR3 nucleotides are TGTGCCAGCAGCAGGACACGCGACTACGAGCAGTACTTC. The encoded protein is CASSRTRDYEQYF. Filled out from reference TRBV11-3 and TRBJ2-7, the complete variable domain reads EAGVVQSPRYKIIEKKQPVAFWCNPISGHNTLYWYLQNLGQGPELLIRYENEEAVDDSQLPKDRFSAERLKGVDSTLKIQPAELGDSAVYLCASSRTRDYEQYFGPGTRLTVT.

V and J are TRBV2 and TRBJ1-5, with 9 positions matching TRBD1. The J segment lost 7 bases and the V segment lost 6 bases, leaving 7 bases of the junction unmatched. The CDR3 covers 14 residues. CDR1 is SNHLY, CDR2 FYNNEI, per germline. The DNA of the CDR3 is TGTGCCAGCAGGGGGACAGGGTGGGAACAGCCCCAGCATTTT. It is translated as CASRGTGWEQPQHF.

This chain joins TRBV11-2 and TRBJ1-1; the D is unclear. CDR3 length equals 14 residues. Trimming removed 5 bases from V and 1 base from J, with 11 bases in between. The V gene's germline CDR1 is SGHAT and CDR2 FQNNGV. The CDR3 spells CASSLGLQNTEAFF. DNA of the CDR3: TGTGCCAGCAGCCTAGGTCTACAGAACACTGAAGCTTTCTTT.

The CDR3 DNA reads as TGTGCCAGTAGTCCAACGGGGGGGAGCTCCTACGAGCAGTACTTC. It translates to CASSPTGGSSYEQYF. This rearrangement joins TRBV19 to TRBJ2-7, with 8 positions matching TRBD2. Germline V gives CDR1 LNHDA, CDR2 SQIVND (reference sequence). This CDR3 has 15 amino acids. Trimming at V came to 5 bases and at J to 0 bases, leaving 6 bases not matched to a gene.

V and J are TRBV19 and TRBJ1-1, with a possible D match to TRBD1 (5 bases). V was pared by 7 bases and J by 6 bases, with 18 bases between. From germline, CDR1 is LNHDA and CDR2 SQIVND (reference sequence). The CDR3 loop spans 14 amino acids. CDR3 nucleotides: TGTGCCAGTATGGCGGGCAGGGTGTTCCCTGAAGCTTTCTTT. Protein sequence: CASMAGRVFPEAFF.

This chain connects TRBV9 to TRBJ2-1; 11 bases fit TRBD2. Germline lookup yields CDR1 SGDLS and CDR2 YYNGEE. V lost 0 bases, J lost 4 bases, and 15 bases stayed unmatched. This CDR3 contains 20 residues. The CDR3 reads CASSVATPLTSGIGYNEQFF. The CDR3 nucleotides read TGTGCCAGCAGCGTAGCTACCCCCCTGACTAGCGGGATTGGGTACAATGAGCAGTTCTTC.

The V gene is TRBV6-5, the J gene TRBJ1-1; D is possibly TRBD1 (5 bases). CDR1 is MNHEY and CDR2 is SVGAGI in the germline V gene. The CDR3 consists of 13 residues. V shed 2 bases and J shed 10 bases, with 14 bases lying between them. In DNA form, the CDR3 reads TGTGCCAGCAGTTACGGCAGGGATAGTCGAGCTTTCTTT. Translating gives CASSYGRDSRAFF.

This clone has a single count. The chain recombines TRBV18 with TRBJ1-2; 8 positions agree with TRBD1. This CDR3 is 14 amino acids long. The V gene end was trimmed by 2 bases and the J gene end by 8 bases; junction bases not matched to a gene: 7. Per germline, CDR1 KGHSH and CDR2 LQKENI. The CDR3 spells CASSPSDRGRGYTF. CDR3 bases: TGTGCCAGCTCACCATCAGACAGGGGTAGGGGCTACACCTTC.

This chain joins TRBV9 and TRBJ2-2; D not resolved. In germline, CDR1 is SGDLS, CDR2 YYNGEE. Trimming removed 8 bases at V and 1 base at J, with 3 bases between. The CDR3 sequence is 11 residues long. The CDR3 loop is CASKNTGELFF. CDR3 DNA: TGTGCCAGTAAGAACACCGGGGAGCTGTTTTTT.

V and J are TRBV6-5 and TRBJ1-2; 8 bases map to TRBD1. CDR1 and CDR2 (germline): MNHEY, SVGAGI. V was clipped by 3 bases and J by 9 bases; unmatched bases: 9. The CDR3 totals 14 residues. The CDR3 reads CASSYSGQGPRYTF. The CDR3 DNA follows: TGTGCCAGCAGTTATTCCGGACAGGGCCCCCGCTACACCTTC.

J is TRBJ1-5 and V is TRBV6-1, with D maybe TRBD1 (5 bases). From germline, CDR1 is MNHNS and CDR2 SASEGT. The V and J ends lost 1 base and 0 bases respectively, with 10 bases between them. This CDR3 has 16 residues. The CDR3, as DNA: TGTGCCAGCAGTGAAGGGGCAGGGTATAGCAATCAGCCCCAGCATTTT. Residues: CASSEGAGYSNQPQHF.

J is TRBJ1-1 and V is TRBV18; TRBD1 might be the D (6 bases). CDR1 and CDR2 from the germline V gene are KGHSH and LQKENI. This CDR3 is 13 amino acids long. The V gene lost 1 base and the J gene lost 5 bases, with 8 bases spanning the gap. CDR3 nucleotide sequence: TGTGCCAGCTCACCACAGGGGGAGACTGAAGCTTTCTTT. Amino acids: CASSPQGETEAFF.